This T cell receptor beta chain was recovered during a study of blood T cell repertoires in COVID-19. Across the study: Acute and convalescent COVID-19 samples came from the United States, Italy and Spain. From T cells, B-cell-depleted T cells, or PBMCs came the material, which was cDNA or gDNA.

Study processing details: For nucleated cells, counts were estimated from reference gene primer amplification. TCRdb keeps only in-frame clones here, not all; method: immunoSEQ multiplex PCR. V, J and clone size are taken as reported in that table, and D and trimming were inferred from the DNA itself. The sample has approximately 73,000 clones, approximately 77% seen once. The germline V gene has CDR1 SEHNR and CDR2 FQNEAQ (reference sequence). The J segment lost 5 bases and the V segment lost 5 bases, leaving 6 bases of the junction unmatched. This CDR3 has 14 amino acids. The clonotype was recovered from a woman between 65 and 79 years old with acute or convalescent COVID-19. The chain uses TRBV7-9 and TRBJ1-2; 9 bases line up with TRBD1. Sequenced input: peripheral blood. The CDR3 here is CASSPTGTGYGYTF. In DNA form, the CDR3 reads TGTGCCAGCAGCCCCACTGGGACAGGGTATGGCTACACCTTC.